This T cell receptor beta chain was captured by sequencing in a study of PD-1 blockade in classical Hodgkin lymphoma. Assay: immunoSEQ multiplex PCR; the TCRdb copy retains only in-frame clones and omits some. Seen here are 31,000 or so clones, 72% observed once, and the top ten hold around 3.7%. For this clone: Antigen unknown.

Findings and limits, study-wide: Some patients started nivolumab under 1 year after ASCT, and they were excluded.

Germline V gene sequence: CDR1 SEHNR, CDR2 FQNEAQ (reference sequence). The V and J ends lost 5 bases and 10 bases respectively, with 17 bases between them. This CDR3 has 13 residues. Time point noted: cycle 4 day 1 (C4D1), after around six weeks of nivolumab. Each and every patient relapsed after autologous stem cell transplantation, and patients got differing brentuximab vedotin exposure. This sequence originates from a human donor with classical Hodgkin lymphoma. The sequences come from peripheral blood mononuclear cells (PBMCs), collected before the fourth cycle of nivolumab. The V gene is TRBV7-9, the J gene TRBJ1-1; perhaps TRBD1 as D (5 bases). The CDR3 spells CASSADWGGGAFF. The CDR3 DNA reads as TGTGCCAGCAGCGCCGATTGGGGCGGGGGAGCTTTCTTT.